This TCR beta chain was sequenced for a study of regulatory T cells in long-lasting Graves disease. Comments on this clonotype: Its antigen is currently unknown.

This sample's time point: newly diagnosed GD, antithyroid drugs for less than 3 months. Extracted RNA from PBMCs served as the source of the TCR library. Through Arm-PCR of CDR3 regions and iRepertoire HTBI primers, TCR beta libraries were built. TCRdb re-derived calls from the multiplex PCR reads in MiXCR, one entry per CDR3 protein. The table lists around 500,000 distinct CDR3 sequences, about 16% of them singletons. Study observations and caveats: For persistent Graves' patients, TCR diversity was lower than for newly diagnosed ones. When disease was persistent, TRBV28, TRBJ1-2 and TRBJ2-5 were the favored segments.

Looked up from germline, CDR1 is SEHNR and CDR2 is FQNEAQ (reference sequence). This CDR3 comprises 16 residues. Trimming took 6 bases from V and 3 from J; bases not matched to a gene: 10. In addition, the sample was reused for a study of T cells in Graves' hyperthyroidism and ophthalmopathy. Per that paper: Lactation, pregnancy, other autoimmune disease or uncontrolled infection led to exclusion of patients. In the blood, most expanded thyroid clonotypes above 0.001 appeared as well.

This specimen consisted of peripheral blood mononuclear cells (PBMCs), obtained at new diagnosis, from a patient treated with antithyroid drugs. This clonotype was sampled from a woman aged 40 to 65 with Graves disease. V usage is TRBV7-9 and J usage is TRBJ2-1, with TRBD1 matching over 8 bases. CDR3 region: CASRSTGTGDYNEQFF. The DNA of the CDR3 is TGTGCCAGCAGATCGACCGGGACAGGCGACTACAATGAGCAGTTCTTC. Combining the CDR3 with reference TRBV7-9 and TRBJ2-1 gives the whole variable domain DTGVSQNPRHKITKRGQNVTFRCDPISEHNRLYWYRQTLGQGPEFLTYFQNEAQLEKSRLLSDRFSAERPKGSFSTLEIQRTEQGDSAMYLCASRSTGTGDYNEQFFGPGTRLTVL.